A single T cell receptor (beta chain) is shown here with its context. Its cognate antigen is unknown. The data derive from a study of graft-versus-host responses after intestinal transplantation. Study in general: Recipients received multivisceral, liver-intestinal, or isolated intestinal transplants. After anti-thymocyte globulin induction, recipients took tacrolimus and steroids for two to three years. Notes on the study in general: The marrow of recipients harbored GvH clones, and ileum or blood showed some of them first.

The table came from immunoSEQ multiplex PCR; TCRdb's copy has only in-frame clones and leaves some out. This sample yields some 90,000 clones, of which around 90% are seen a single time; about 0.3% belongs to the top ten. The sequence derives from a human donor who received an intestinal transplant. This specimen was unstimulated CD4+ T cells sorted from spleen or lymph node cells, taken before intestinal transplant.

The DNA of the CDR3 is TGTGCCAGCAGTCCATCCCGTGCAGGGGCTAACTATGGCTACACCTTC. Translated, it gives CASSPSRAGANYGYTF. The chain uses TRBV27 and TRBJ1-2; D is possibly TRBD1 (6 bases). The germline CDR1 and CDR2 sequences are MNHEY and SMNVEV (reference sequence). Trimming removed 5 bases from V and 0 bases from J, with 16 bases in between. The CDR3 is 16 residues long.